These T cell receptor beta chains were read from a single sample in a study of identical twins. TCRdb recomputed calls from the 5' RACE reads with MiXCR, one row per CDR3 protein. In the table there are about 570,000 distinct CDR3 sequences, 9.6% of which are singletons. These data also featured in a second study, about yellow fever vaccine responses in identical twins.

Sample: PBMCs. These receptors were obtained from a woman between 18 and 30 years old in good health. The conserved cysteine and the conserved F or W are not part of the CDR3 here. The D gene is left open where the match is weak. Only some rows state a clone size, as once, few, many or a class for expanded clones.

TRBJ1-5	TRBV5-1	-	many	ASSLVPESGQPQH
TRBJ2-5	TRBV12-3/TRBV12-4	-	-	ASSLTQGPWETQY
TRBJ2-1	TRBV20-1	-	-	SAPEARAPYNEQF
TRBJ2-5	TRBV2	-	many	ASRAGDGWETQY
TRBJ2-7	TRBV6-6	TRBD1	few	ASSYGDRHEQY
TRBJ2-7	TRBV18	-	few	ASSNKNIRSYEQY
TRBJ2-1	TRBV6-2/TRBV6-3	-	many	ASSYSNEQF
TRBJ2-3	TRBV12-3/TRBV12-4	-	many	ASSLEDRSTDTQY
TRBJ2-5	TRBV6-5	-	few	ASSYLNLPGGEETQY
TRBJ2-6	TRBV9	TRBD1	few	ASSGSPGQGLRGANVLT
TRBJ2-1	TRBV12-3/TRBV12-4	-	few	AILFYNEQF
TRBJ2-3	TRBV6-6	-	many	ASRELDTQY
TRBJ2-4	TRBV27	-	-	ASSSLDFSKNIQY
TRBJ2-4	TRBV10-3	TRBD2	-	AISETSGSRDIQY
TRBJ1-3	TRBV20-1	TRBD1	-	SARSGTGRIDTIY
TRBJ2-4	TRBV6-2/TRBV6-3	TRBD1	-	ASSPPAGTGAQIAKNIQY
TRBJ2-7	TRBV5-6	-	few	ASSLAGTPYEQY
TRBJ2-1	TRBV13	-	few	AGRDTANPNEQF
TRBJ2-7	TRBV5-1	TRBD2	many	ASSLLGGAYEQY
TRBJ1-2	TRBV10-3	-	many	AISEEEVTYGYT
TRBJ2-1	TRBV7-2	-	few	ASSPDMGREF
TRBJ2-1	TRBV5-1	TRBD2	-	ASSTGTSALKGSGEQF
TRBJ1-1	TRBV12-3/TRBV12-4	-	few	ASRPREFNTEAF
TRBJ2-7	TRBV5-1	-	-	ASSLVEGGEQY
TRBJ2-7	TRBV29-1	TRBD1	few	SAKKDRGLVDEQY
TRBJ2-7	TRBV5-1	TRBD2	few	ASSFSGLAGGYEQY
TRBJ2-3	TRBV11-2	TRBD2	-	ASNSKDPRRFGRLDTQY
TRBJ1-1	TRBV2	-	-	ASRGLTVEAF
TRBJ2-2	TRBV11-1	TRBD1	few	ASRGAPGQGIEFAGELF
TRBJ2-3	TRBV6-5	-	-	ASSYGGSAGGTDTQY
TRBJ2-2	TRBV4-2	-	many	ASSQYRDPGPGELF
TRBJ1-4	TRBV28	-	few	ASIGFQEKLF
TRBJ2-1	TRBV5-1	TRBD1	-	ASSLTGGLEGNEQF
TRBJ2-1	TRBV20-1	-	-	SASLGTSYNNEQF
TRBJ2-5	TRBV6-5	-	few	ASSYYLRGNQETQY
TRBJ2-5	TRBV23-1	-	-	ASSQTRHAMYQETQY
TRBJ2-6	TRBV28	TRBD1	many	ASSPTGAGANVLT
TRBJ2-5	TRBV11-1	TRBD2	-	ASSLVARLQTSGDQETQY
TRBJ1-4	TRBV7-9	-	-	ASSFPEYKEKLF
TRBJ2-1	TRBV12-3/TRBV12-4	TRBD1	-	AISPDRWMTGGSYNEQF
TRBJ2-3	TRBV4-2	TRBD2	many	ASSLHPGGETDTQY
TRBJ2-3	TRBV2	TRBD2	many	ASSQRGLAPDTQY
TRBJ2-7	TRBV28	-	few	ASRRGTYEQY
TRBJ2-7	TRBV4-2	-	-	ASSHRDGPSYEQY
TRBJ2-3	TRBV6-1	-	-	ASSLGPPGPDTQY
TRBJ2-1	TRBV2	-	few	ASTTGTGDYNEQF
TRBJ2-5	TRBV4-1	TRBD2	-	ASSQDGLAGGRETQY
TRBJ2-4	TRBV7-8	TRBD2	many	ASSPRGGSEGAKNIQY
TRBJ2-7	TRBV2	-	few	ASSAWGSAGY
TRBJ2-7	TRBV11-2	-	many	ASSGPGRFYEQY